This T cell receptor beta chain was sequenced for a study of blood T cell repertoires in COVID-19. Background on the study: Material from acute and convalescent COVID-19 was sourced from the United States, Italy and Spain. T cells, B-cell-depleted T cells, or PBMCs supplied cDNA or gDNA.

Authors' analysis steps: Reference gene primer amplification gave estimated nucleated cell counts. Sequencing used immunoSEQ multiplex PCR; TCRdb keeps in-frame clones, though not all of them. The V and J calls and clone size were taken over from that table, and D and trimming were inferred from the DNA. Of hundreds of thousands of clones listed, over 75% were seen once; the top ten hold 3% to 4%. The CDR3 runs to 16 residues. CDR1 SGHNT and CDR2 YENEEA come from the germline V gene. With V trimmed by 5 bases and J by 7 bases, 9 bases remained unmatched. This sequence joins TRBV11-3 and TRBJ2-1; 12 bases map to TRBD2. Sequenced sample: peripheral blood. The TCR comes from a woman aged 50 to 60 with active or convalescent COVID-19. The CDR3 reads CASSAPLAGGSNEQFF. The CDR3 coding sequence is TGTGCCAGCAGCGCCCCACTAGCGGGAGGTTCTAATGAGCAGTTCTTC.